This T cell receptor beta chain was recorded in a study of cytomegalovirus exposure and HLA in healthy donors. The PCR had 60 Vbeta and 13 Jbeta primers. The protocol was immunoSEQ multiplex PCR, while the TCRdb copy is restricted to in-frame clones and leaves out a portion. This table has roughly 150,000 clones, around three quarters appearing once. The material sequenced was PBMCs. The clonotype comes from a man aged 40-50 years in good health and CMV-seropositive.

The CDR3 loop is CASSLDGSSNIQYF. CDR3 nucleotides: TGTGCCAGCAGCTTGGACGGTAGCTCGAACATTCAGTACTTC. The chain employs TRBV5-6 and TRBJ2-4; D not certain. Germline V gene lookup returns CDR1 SGHDT and CDR2 YYEEEE. V lost 0 bases and J 7 bases, leaving 11 bases between the germline ends. This CDR3 region has 14 residues.